The 19 T cell receptor beta chains given below trace back to one sample, sequenced in a study of T cells in women clearing cervical HPV infection. Profiling relied on immunoSEQ multiplex PCR, and the TCRdb table lists in-frame clones only, not all of them. The sample table sets out about 45,000 clones. The sequenced sample was blood buffy coat. The receptor source for this set is a woman aged 18-70 years with a cervical HPV16 infection that either progressed to CIN3+ or cleared (not recorded which).

Comment on this clone: The read halts 3 residues ahead of the CDR3 end, with the missing end drawn from the germline J gene. J is TRBJ2-5 and V is TRBV19, with D perhaps matching TRBD1 (5 bases). The germline V and J ends were trimmed by 4 bases and 4 bases, with 10 bases remaining between them. Germline V gene lookup returns CDR1 LNHDA and CDR2 SQIVND (reference sequence). The CDR3 sequence is 13 residues long. The CDR3 bases that were read are TGTGCCAGTAGTAAGGGCAGGGTAGAGACC. Its protein is CASSKGRVET. The complete CDR3 reads CASSKGRVETQYF.

On this clone itself: The read ends 3 residues before the CDR3 terminus; that terminus is restored from the germline J gene. The V call is TRBV19, the J call TRBJ1-5; possible D gene TRBD1, 6 bases. This CDR3 region has 17 residues. The germline V gene encodes CDR1 LNHDA and CDR2 SQIVND (reference sequence). Trimming took off 1 base at V and 4 bases at J, with 17 bases between the two ends. CDR3 bases read: TGTGCCAGTAGTATAGTCAAAGGTGGGACAAAAAATCAGCCC. It translates to CASSIVKGGTKNQP. The entire CDR3 is CASSIVKGGTKNQPQHF.

Remarks on this clone: The read ends 3 residues early relative to the CDR3; the germline J gene fills the gap. The chain is built from TRBV2 and TRBJ2-2, with 10 positions matching TRBD1. Germline V lookup: CDR1 SNHLY, CDR2 FYNNEI. CDR3 length: 13 residues. The CDR3 sequence: CAGTGERGSPLFF. Partial CDR3 DNA: TGTGCCGGGACAGGGGAGCGGGGATCACCG. The variable domain in full, with the rest retrieved from reference TRBV2 and TRBJ2-2, is EPEVTQTPSHQVTQMGQEVILRCVPISNHLYFYWYRQILGQKVEFLVSFYNNEISEKSEIFDDQFSVERPDGSNFTLKIRSTKLEDSAMYFCAGTGERGSPLFFGEGSRLTVL.

On this clone: The CDR3 is cut off 3 residues early in the read; its end comes from the germline J gene. Other DNA variants within this sample encode the same CDR3. The gene calls are TRBV7-2 and TRBJ2-7, with D perhaps TRBD2 (6 bases). Trimming pared 9 bases from V and 3 bases from J, leaving 15 bases between. CDR1 and CDR2 from the germline V gene are SGHTA and FQGNSA. The CDR3 length is 13 residues. The CDR3 sequence is CASSIQEGYEQYF. Incomplete CDR3 DNA: TGTGCCAGTAGCATTCAGGAGGGCTACGAG.

To note about this clone: The CDR3 goes on 3 residues after the read ends, and that part is filled in from the germline J gene. The chain uses TRBV6-2 or TRBV6-3 and TRBJ2-3; tentatively, D is TRBD2 (7 bases). V was clipped by 2 bases and J by 3 bases, with 18 bases between them. This CDR3 has 17 amino acids. Per the germline V gene, CDR1 is MNHEY and CDR2 is SVGEGT. CDR3 sequence reads: CASSYPRGRGPTDTQYF. Incomplete CDR3 DNA: TGTGCCAGCAGTTACCCCCGCGGGCGGGGGCCGACAGATACG.

Note on this clone: Read sequence stops 3 residues before the CDR3 end, and the germline J gene provides the missing end. This chain joins TRBV12-3 or TRBV12-4 and TRBJ2-4, with a weak D call TRBD2 (6 bases). V lost 5 bases and J 1 base, leaving 15 bases between the germline ends. This CDR3 has 16 residues. The CDR3 sequence: CASSPSPRGAKNIQYF. CDR3 bases read: TGTGCCAGCAGTCCTAGCCCCCGGGGGGCCAAAAACATT.

This clone shows up as medium-sized by frequency. The missing CDR3 end, 3 residues past where the read stops, is filled in from the germline J gene. The rearrangement joins TRBV30 to TRBJ2-3; 10 nucleotides agree with TRBD2. J was trimmed by 7 bases and V by 5 bases; bases with no gene match: 6. The V gene's germline CDR1 is GTSNPN and CDR2 SVGIG (reference sequence). The CDR3 contains 13 residues. The CDR3 bases that were read are TGTGCCTGGTTAGCGGGGGGTCGGCATACG. This codes for CAWLAGGRHT. The full CDR3 protein is CAWLAGGRHTQYF. Looking up the rest from reference TRBV30 and TRBJ2-3 gives the full variable domain: SQTIHQWPATLVQPVGSPLSLECTVEGTSNPNLYWYRQAAGRGLQLLFYSVGIGQISSEVPQNLSASRPQDRQFILSSKKLLLSDSGFYLCAWLAGGRHTQYFGPGTRLTVL.

Points on this clone: The sequenced fragment ends 3 residues before the CDR3 boundary, so the rest is inferred from the germline J gene. The rearrangement joins TRBV7-9 to TRBJ1-5; TRBD1 might be the D (5 bases). CDR3 length: 13 amino acids. Trimming removed 5 bases at V and 6 bases at J, with 11 bases between. Germline V gene data show CDR1 as SEHNR and CDR2 as FQNEAQ (reference sequence). The sequenced part of the CDR3 DNA is TGTGCCAGCAGCCCTGGGACTTTTCAGCCC. Translation gives CASSPGTFQP. In full, the CDR3 is CASSPGTFQPQHF.

On this clone: Read data end 3 residues before the CDR3 end; the end is taken from the germline J gene. V gene TRBV20-1 combines with J gene TRBJ2-5, with a possible D match to TRBD1 (5 bases). The CDR3 covers 12 residues. V was shortened by 6 bases and J by 3 bases, with 11 bases between the two germline ends. Germline values: CDR1 DFQATT, CDR2 SNEGSKA (reference sequence). The CDR3 bases that were read are TGCAGTGCCCCAGAAGGGGAAGAGACC. This encodes CSAPEGEET. The full CDR3 protein reads CSAPEGEETQYF.

As regards this clone: The missing CDR3 end, 3 residues past where the read stops, is filled in from the germline J gene. The chain is built from TRBV28 and TRBJ2-5; TRBD1 matches at 7 bases. After removal of 5 bases from V and 4 bases from J, the junction contained 7 bases not matched to a gene. Germline V gene data show CDR1 as MDHEN and CDR2 as SYDVKM. The length of the CDR3 is 14 residues. The CDR3 bases that were read are TGTGCCAGCAGTCTCCAGACAGGGAGAGAGACC. Translated: CASSLQTGRET. The whole CDR3 reads CASSLQTGRETQYF. The whole variable domain, filled in from reference TRBV28 and TRBJ2-5, reads DVKVTQSSRYLVKRTGEKVFLECVQDMDHENMFWYRQDPGLGLRLIYFSYDVKMKEKGDIPEGYSVSREKKERFSLILESASTNQTSMYLCASSLQTGRETQYFGPGTRLLVL.

Note on this clone: The read ends 3 residues early relative to the CDR3; the germline J gene fills the gap. The chain couples TRBV20-1 to TRBJ2-1; D ambiguous. CDR3 length: 11 amino acids. Per the germline V gene, CDR1 is DFQATT and CDR2 is SNEGSKA (reference sequence). The V gene lost 3 bases and the J gene lost 4 bases, with 4 bases spanning the gap. CDR3 loop: CSASLYNEQFF. CDR3 bases read: TGCAGTGCTAGTTTATACAATGAG.

In regard to this clone: The CDR3 end falls 3 residues outside the read, so it is completed with the germline J gene. This chain joins TRBV18 and TRBJ2-3; 7 nucleotides line up with TRBD2. Germline CDR1 is KGHSH and CDR2 is LQKENI. This CDR3 region has 15 residues. The CDR3 sequence is CASSPRGGIQETQYF. The part of the CDR3 DNA that was read is TGTGCCAGCTCACCGCGGGGAGGGATTCAAGAGACG.

Turning to this clone: Sequencing ends 3 residues short of the CDR3 end; the germline J gene provides the rest. The genes are TRBV19 and TRBJ2-5; 8 bases align to TRBD2. The CDR3 is 15 residues long. The ends lost 7 bases at V and 2 bases at J; junction bases unmatched: 9. Germline-derived CDR1 and CDR2 are LNHDA and SQIVND (reference sequence). The covered CDR3 bases are TGTGCCAGTAACCTCCACCGGGGGGGGCAAGAGACC. This codes for CASNLHRGGQET. In full, the CDR3 reads CASNLHRGGQETQYF.

On this clone itself: With the read ending 3 residues before the CDR3 end, the germline J gene is used to fill in that end. The V and J genes are TRBV18 and TRBJ2-5; D is tentatively TRBD1 or TRBD2 (6 bases each). This CDR3 contains 15 residues. Germline CDR1 and CDR2: KGHSH and LQKENI. The V and J ends lost 1 base and 2 bases respectively, with 11 bases between them. CDR3 bases read: TGTGCCAGCTCACCACGGAGGGGGAATCAAGAGACC. This sequence encodes CASSPRRGNQET. The entire CDR3 protein is CASSPRRGNQETQYF.

Comment on this clone: The read ends 3 residues shy of where the CDR3 ends; the end is completed using the germline J gene. The chain carries TRBV5-5 and TRBJ2-7; D possibly corresponds to TRBD1 (5 bases). Germline assignment: CDR1 SGHKS and CDR2 YYEKEE (reference sequence). The CDR3 length is 13 residues. The V end lost 2 bases, the J end lost 5 bases, and 11 bases lay between the germline ends. This CDR3 is CASSFPGKNEQYF. CDR3 bases read: TGTGCCAGCAGCTTCCCAGGGAAGAACGAG.

As for this clone: The read halts 3 residues ahead of the CDR3 end, with the missing end drawn from the germline J gene. The gene calls are TRBV7-9 and TRBJ2-7; TRBD2 agrees at 8 bases. J was trimmed by 0 bases and V by 5 bases; bases with no gene match: 6. Per the germline V gene, CDR1 is SEHNR and CDR2 is FQNEAQ (reference sequence). The CDR3 contains 15 residues. CDR3 bases read: TGTGCCAGCAGCCTGAGCGGGGGCGCCTCCTACGAG. Translation gives CASSLSGGASYE. The full CDR3 protein reads CASSLSGGASYEQYF.

Notes on this clone: The observed sequence ends 3 residues before the CDR3 terminus, with the missing tail filled in from the germline J gene. The V call is TRBV19, the J call TRBJ1-3; TRBD1 is a possible D gene (6 bases). This CDR3 has 14 residues. The V end lost 5 bases, the J end lost 8 bases, and 16 bases lay between the germline ends. CDR1 LNHDA and CDR2 SQIVND come from the germline V gene (reference sequence). CDR3 protein: CASSLRGGLDTIYF. The CDR3 bases that were read are TGTGCCAGTAGTCTCAGGGGAGGATTAGACACC.

A word on this clone: The CDR3 end is not reached by the read, which stops 3 residues before it; the germline J gene fills it in. The V and J genes are TRBV5-1 and TRBJ2-1, with a tentative D call TRBD1 (5 bases). CDR3 size: 16 residues. Per germline, CDR1 SGHRS and CDR2 YFSETQ. Trimming removed 5 bases at V and 5 bases at J, with 20 bases between. CDR3 DNA (partial): TGCGCCAGCAGTAGGGTTGGATGGGGCAACGACAATGAG. Its protein product is CASSRVGWGNDNE. The whole CDR3 sequence is CASSRVGWGNDNEQFF.

In regard to this clone: The DNA ends 3 residues before the CDR3 does, and the rest of the CDR3 is filled in from the germline J gene. This chain links TRBV19 with TRBJ1-5; D is possibly TRBD1 (5 bases). The ends were cut back, 5 bases at V and 2 bases at J, with 13 bases in the middle. The CDR3 is made up of 15 amino acids. Germline V lookup: CDR1 LNHDA, CDR2 SQIVND (reference sequence). CDR3 residues: CASSWSGGGNQPQHF. The DNA read from the CDR3 is TGTGCCAGTAGTTGGTCGGGAGGGGGCAATCAGCCC.